These 31 T cell receptor beta chains originate from one sample sequenced in a study of T cells in Graves' hyperthyroidism and ophthalmopathy. Amplification yielded TCR beta CDR3 regions, with RNA transcripts as the source. HTBI primers were used for first-round RT-PCR of the TCR CDR3. Via MiXCR, TCRdb re-called the multiplex PCR reads, giving one row per CDR3 protein. This table holds roughly 550,000 distinct CDR3 sequences, roughly a sixth found once. Sequencing input: blood. The receptors stem from a woman aged 25 to 45 with Graves' ophthalmopathy.

This clonotype occurred many times. This chain joins TRBV2 and TRBJ2-5; possibly TRBD1 for D (6 bases). Trimming took off 8 bases at V and 3 bases at J, with 16 bases between the two ends. CDR1 SNHLY and CDR2 FYNNEI come from the germline V gene. The CDR3 length is 14 residues. CDR3 region: CASSGAENEETQYF. CDR3 DNA: TGTGCCAGCTCAGGGGCAGAAAACGAAGAGACCCAGTACTTC.

The rearrangement uses TRBV3-2 and TRBJ2-2; the table's D gene call, TRBD2, was not cross checked with the DNA. TRBV3-2 is a pseudogene segment. The CDR3 is 13 residues long. Here the CDR3 reads CASSSAGGGELFF. For the CDR3, the DNA is TGTGCCAGCAGCTCGGCGGGGGGCGGGGAGCTGTTTTTT.

This clonotype was seen a few times. V gene TRBV19 combines with J gene TRBJ1-4; 7 nucleotides match TRBD1. The germline V gene has CDR1 LNHDA and CDR2 SQIVND (reference sequence). CDR3 size: 14 residues. The junction had 7 bases not matched to a gene; V was cut back by 6 bases and J by 6 bases. Written as DNA, the CDR3 is TGTGCCAGTAGCAAGGACAGGTTCGATGAAAAACTGTTTTTT. Its translation: CASSKDRFDEKLFF.

This clonotype was recorded only once. The chain uses TRBV6-1 and TRBJ2-1, with D possibly being TRBD2 (7 bases). The CDR3 contains 14 residues. Germline assignment: CDR1 MNHNS and CDR2 SASEGT. The V end lost 6 bases, the J end lost 6 bases, and 15 bases lay between the germline ends. The CDR3 region is CASRRGGGPNEQFF. DNA for the CDR3: TGTGCCAGCAGGAGGGGGGGAGGGCCCAATGAGCAGTTCTTC.

This clonotype was found a few times. This chain joins TRBV15 and TRBJ2-5; D call uncertain. Trimming took off 0 bases at V and 5 bases at J, with 10 bases between the two ends. This CDR3 is 14 amino acids long. Germline CDR1 is LNHNV and CDR2 is YYDKDF (reference sequence). The CDR3 region is CATSRDRAAETQYF. As DNA, the CDR3 is TGTGCCACCAGCAGAGATAGGGCAGCTGAGACCCAGTACTTC.

This clonotype was picked up many times. V usage is TRBV7-3 and J usage is TRBJ2-3; 9 bases align to TRBD2. V shed 5 bases and J 4 bases; nucleotides not matched to a gene: 10. Per germline, CDR1 SGHTA and CDR2 FQGTGA. This CDR3 region has 16 residues. This CDR3 is CASSLIAGVRADTQYF. The CDR3 DNA sequence: TGTGCCAGCAGCCTGATAGCGGGAGTGAGGGCAGATACGCAGTATTTT.

This clonotype was detected a few times. The CDR3 reads CASSYVGAGEQYF. In DNA form, the CDR3 reads TGTGCCAGCAGTTACGTTGGGGCGGGGGAGCAGTACTTC. The rearrangement links TRBV6-2 or TRBV6-3 to TRBJ2-7; tentative D call: TRBD2 (6 bases). CDR1 is MNHEY and CDR2 is SVGEGT in the germline V gene. V was pared by 2 bases and J by 7 bases, with 12 bases between. The CDR3 runs to 13 residues.

This clonotype was counted many times. This chain joins TRBV7-9 and TRBJ1-2; D call uncertain. The germline CDR1 and CDR2 sequences are SEHNR and FQNEAQ (reference sequence). This CDR3 has 15 residues. The V end lost 1 base, the J end lost 7 bases, and 16 bases lay between the germline ends. CDR3 protein: CASSLEGLVTRGYTF. CDR3 DNA sequence: TGTGCCAGCAGCTTAGAAGGTCTGGTTACACGTGGCTACACCTTC.

The sample holds a few counts of this clonotype. The CDR3 loop reads CASSRGVYRAFF. The DNA of the CDR3 is TGTGCCAGCAGCCGCGGGGTTTACCGAGCTTTCTTT. The chain employs TRBV28 and TRBJ1-1; D not certain. V lost 6 bases and J lost 10, with 15 bases in between. CDR1 and CDR2 from the germline V gene are MDHEN and SYDVKM. The CDR3 totals 12 residues.

This chain links TRBV5-5 with TRBJ1-4; D possibly corresponds to TRBD1 (5 bases). The ends were cut back, 4 bases at V and 4 bases at J, with 17 bases in the middle. The germline gives CDR1 SGHKS, CDR2 YYEKEE (reference sequence). CDR3 length equals 16 residues. The DNA of the CDR3 is TGTGCCAGCAGCCCCTACGGGGGGAGGATTAATGAAAAACTGTTTTTT. Its translation: CASSPYGGRINEKLFF.

This clonotype has just a few counts. The rearrangement joins TRBV9 to TRBJ1-1; D is undetermined. V was trimmed by 2 bases and J by 2 bases, leaving 10 bases between them. The CDR3 is 14 amino acids. CDR1 is SGDLS and CDR2 is YYNGEE in the germline V gene. The CDR3 bases are TGTGCCAGCAGCGTCCAGGTGGGAAACACTGAAGCTTTCTTT. This encodes CASSVQVGNTEAFF. Combining the CDR3 with reference TRBV9 and TRBJ1-1 gives the whole variable domain DSGVTQTPKHLITATGQRVTLRCSPRSGDLSVYWYQQSLDQGLQFLIQYYNGEERAKGNILERFSAQQFPDLHSELNLSSLELGDSALYFCASSVQVGNTEAFFGQGTRLTVV.

The CDR3 nucleotides are TGCGCCAGCAGCCGCGAGATTCTAAACTCCTACGAGCAGTACTTC. It translates to CASSREILNSYEQYF. This chain links TRBV5-1 with TRBJ2-7; no clear D. CDR1 SGHRS and CDR2 YFSETQ come from the germline V gene. V was pared by 4 bases and J by 0 bases, with 14 bases between. CDR3 length equals 15 residues. The variable domain in full, completed from reference TRBV5-1 and TRBJ2-7, reads KAGVTQTPRYLIKTRGQQVTLSCSPISGHRSVSWYQQTPGQGLQFLFEYFSETQRNKGNFPGRFSGRQFSNSRSEMNVSTLELGDSALYLCASSREILNSYEQYFGPGTRLTVT.

This clonotype was recorded a few times. This sequence joins TRBV6-2 or TRBV6-3 and TRBJ2-2, with 7 bases matching TRBD1. V was pared by 2 bases and J by 3 bases, with 3 bases of the junction left unmatched. From germline, CDR1 is MNHEY and CDR2 SVGEGT. The CDR3 has 15 residues. The CDR3 nucleotides are TGTGCCAGCAGTTACCCCGACAGGGACACCGGGGAGCTGTTTTTT. It specifies CASSYPDRDTGELFF.

In its sample, this clonotype was seen many times. The chain recombines TRBV28 with TRBJ2-7; no clear D. CDR1 is MDHEN, CDR2 SYDVKM, per germline. Trimming stripped 5 bases from V and 0 bases from J, with 14 bases between. This CDR3 is 15 amino acids long. The CDR3 loop reads CASSPNGATSYEQYF. In DNA form, the CDR3 reads TGTGCCAGCAGTCCCAACGGTGCTACCTCCTACGAGCAGTACTTC.

There are a few counts of this clonotype. The J gene is TRBJ2-7, the V gene TRBV5-1, with 11 bases lining up with TRBD1. Germline CDR1 is SGHRS and CDR2 is YFSETQ. There are 16 residues in the CDR3. J was trimmed by 0 bases and V by 6 bases; bases with no gene match: 8. The CDR3 DNA is TGCGCCAGCACCCCGAGGGGGACAGGGGGCTCCTACGAGCAGTACTTC. Amino acids: CASTPRGTGGSYEQYF.

The table lists this clonotype with many counts. CDR3 DNA sequence: TGTGCCAGCAGTGCTGGCAGGGGTAATCAGCCCCAGCATTTT. This gives the protein CASSAGRGNQPQHF. The chain links TRBV2 to TRBJ1-5; D is possibly TRBD1 (6 bases). Germline V gene sequence: CDR1 SNHLY, CDR2 FYNNEI. This CDR3 contains 14 residues. V lost 4 bases, J lost 4 bases, and 11 bases lay in between.

This clonotype was found a few times. The CDR3 loop is CASSGLRDRDYGYTF. The CDR3 DNA reads as TGTGCCAGCAGCGGACTCCGGGACAGGGACTATGGCTACACCTTC. The rearrangement links TRBV9 to TRBJ1-2; 9 bases align to TRBD1. The J segment lost 3 bases and the V segment lost 3 bases, leaving 6 bases of the junction unmatched. The CDR3 covers 15 residues. Germline CDR1 and CDR2: SGDLS and YYNGEE.

This clonotype was seen only a few times. This chain uses TRBV7-3 with TRBJ1-3; tentative D call: TRBD1 (5 bases). Germline CDR1 reads SGHTA; CDR2 reads FQGTGA. This CDR3 has 15 amino acids. With 5 bases removed from V and 4 bases from J, the gap between germline ends came to 15 bases. The CDR3 nucleotides read TGTGCCAGCAGCCTCGGGGGGGGAGGAGGAAACACCATATATTTT. Encoded protein: CASSLGGGGGNTIYF.

This clonotype was seen only a few times. V is TRBV12-3 or TRBV12-4 and J is TRBJ2-2; no reliable D call. V was pared by 3 bases and J by 0 bases, with 5 bases between. The CDR3 has 14 residues. This CDR3 reads CASSFITNTGELFF. DNA of the CDR3: TGTGCCAGCAGTTTTATTACGAACACCGGGGAGCTGTTTTTT.

This clonotype was seen repeatedly, ten times or more. The J gene is TRBJ2-7, the V gene TRBV20-1; possible D gene TRBD2, 5 bases. From germline, CDR1 is DFQATT and CDR2 SNEGSKA (reference sequence). This CDR3 is 16 amino acids long. Trimming removed 3 bases at V and 3 bases at J, with 21 bases between. The CDR3 DNA reads as TGCAGTGCTAGCGAAGTCGCGGACTCTTCGGGCTACGAGCAGTACTTC. Encoded protein: CSASEVADSSGYEQYF.

This clonotype was found a few times. V and J are TRBV4-3 and TRBJ2-7; D is undetermined. The CDR3 has 14 amino acids. Between the trimmed V and J ends, which lost 2 bases and 2 bases, there was a span of 10 bases. Germline V gene lookup returns CDR1 LGHNA and CDR2 YSLEER. This CDR3 is CASSQQVGPYEQYF. The CDR3 nucleotides are TGCGCCAGCAGCCAACAAGTAGGCCCCTACGAGCAGTACTTC.

This sequence joins TRBV15 and TRBJ2-7; either TRBD1 or TRBD2 may fit D (6 bases each). V dropped 1 base and J dropped 4 bases, with 14 bases sitting between them. The CDR3 runs 15 residues. Germline V gene data show CDR1 as LNHNV and CDR2 as YYDKDF (reference sequence). The CDR3 DNA follows: TGTGCCACCAGCAGAGTAGTAGGAGGGGGGTACGAGCAGTACTTC. This gives the protein CATSRVVGGGYEQYF.

The chain has TRBV6-1 and TRBJ1-2; D possibly corresponds to TRBD1 (6 bases). CDR3 length equals 15 residues. The germline gives CDR1 MNHNS, CDR2 SASEGT. V was clipped by 6 bases and J by 5 bases, with 19 bases between them. The CDR3 loop is CASRKGSETGYGYTF. The CDR3 region has the DNA TGTGCCAGCAGGAAAGGGAGCGAAACAGGGTATGGCTACACCTTC.

The chain uses TRBV6-1 and TRBJ2-7, with 8 bases fitting TRBD2. The trim removed 8 bases at V and 2 bases at J, leaving 5 bases unmatched. This CDR3 region has 13 residues. Per germline, CDR1 MNHNS and CDR2 SASEGT. CDR3 amino acids: CASFTSGTYEQYF. CDR3 bases: TGTGCCAGCTTCACTAGCGGAACCTACGAGCAGTACTTC.

This clonotype was picked up many times. J is TRBJ2-1 and V is TRBV20-1, with 10 bases aligning to TRBD2. V shed 5 bases and J 4 bases; nucleotides not matched to a gene: 11. CDR3 size: 16 residues. Per germline, CDR1 DFQATT and CDR2 SNEGSKA (reference sequence). This CDR3 reads CSASLPLAGDYNEQFF. The CDR3 DNA follows: TGCAGTGCTTCTCTCCCCCTAGCGGGAGATTACAATGAGCAGTTCTTC.

This clonotype has a count of ten or more. This chain joins TRBV7-9 and TRBJ2-7; 11 positions agree with TRBD1. Germline CDR1 reads SEHNR; CDR2 reads FQNEAQ (reference sequence). The CDR3 runs to 17 residues. With 4 bases clipped from V and 2 bases from J, the junction kept 10 bases outside the gene matches. CDR3 region: CASSSQTPGQGAYEQYF. In nucleotides, the CDR3 is TGTGCCAGCAGCTCACAAACACCGGGACAGGGGGCCTACGAGCAGTACTTC.

This clonotype was counted at least ten times. The chain combines TRBV6-2 or TRBV6-3 with TRBJ2-7; no clear D. This CDR3 is built from 14 residues. Germline CDR1 MNHEY, CDR2 SVGEGT. Trimming took 2 bases from V and 2 from J, leaving 10 bases between them. Written as DNA, the CDR3 is TGTGCCAGCAGTTACAGGCAGCCAACCTACGAGCAGTACTTC. Translated, it gives CASSYRQPTYEQYF.

This clonotype was recorded at least ten times. V and J are TRBV7-2 and TRBJ2-3; TRBD2 agrees at 11 bases. The CDR3 is 15 amino acids. The J segment lost 3 bases and the V segment lost 3 bases, leaving 2 bases of the junction unmatched. Germline lookup yields CDR1 SGHTA and CDR2 FQGNSA. CDR3 sequence reads: CASSLTSGTTDTQYF. The CDR3, as DNA: TGTGCCAGCAGCTTGACTAGCGGGACGACAGATACGCAGTATTTT.

This clonotype has a single count. The chain is built from TRBV6-1 and TRBJ1-2; D perhaps matches TRBD1 (6 bases). Germline V lookup: CDR1 MNHNS, CDR2 SASEGT. CDR3 length equals 12 residues. Trimming pared 5 bases from V and 8 bases from J, leaving 12 bases between. The DNA for the CDR3 is TGTGCCAGCAGTACAGGGAATTGGGGCTACACCTTC. Protein product: CASSTGNWGYTF.

This clonotype was counted ten times or more. The CDR3 coding sequence is TGTGCCATCCAAGACCCTGGGGCGGGGAACACTGAAGCTTTCTTT. As protein: CAIQDPGAGNTEAFF. This sequence joins TRBV2 and TRBJ1-1; D perhaps matches TRBD1 (5 bases). CDR3 length: 15 amino acids. Trimming took 10 bases from V and 1 from J, leaving 19 bases between them. The germline V gene has CDR1 SNHLY and CDR2 FYNNEI.

This clonotype has a handful of counts. The chain employs TRBV20-1 and TRBJ1-2, with a possible D match to TRBD1 (6 bases). V gave up 3 bases and J gave up 5 bases, with 16 bases separating them. This CDR3 spans 14 amino acids. Germline CDR1 DFQATT, CDR2 SNEGSKA (reference sequence). CDR3 loop: CSARRQGIMYGYTF. CDR3 sequence (DNA): TGCAGTGCTAGGCGGCAGGGGATAATGTATGGCTACACCTTC.